Presented here are 8 T cell receptor beta chains from one specimen sequenced in a study of chemoradiotherapy in HPV16-positive cancers. Assay: immunoSEQ multiplex PCR; the TCRdb copy retains only in-frame clones and omits some. Altogether 25,000 to 30,000 clones are present, roughly nine tenths being singletons, with the ten largest covering 22%. The material sequenced was blood, taken from a patient who underwent chemoradiotherapy. These receptors all stem from a human donor with HPV-associated anogenital cancer.

The chain uses TRBV2 and TRBJ1-1, with 10 nucleotides matching TRBD1. The V gene's germline CDR1 is SNHLY and CDR2 FYNNEI. This CDR3 comprises 13 residues. V shed 7 bases, J shed 6 bases, and the junction held 5 bases outside the gene matches. This CDR3 is CASTGTGVPEAFF. DNA for the CDR3: TGTGCCAGCACCGGGACAGGGGTCCCTGAAGCTTTCTTT.

The J gene is TRBJ1-2, the V gene TRBV2; possible D gene TRBD1, 6 bases. Trimming pared 3 bases from V and 8 bases from J, leaving 16 bases between. CDR1 and CDR2 from the germline V gene are SNHLY and FYNNEI. The CDR3 runs to 14 residues. The CDR3 spells CASSDRLGAGGYTF. CDR3 nucleotides: TGTGCCAGCAGTGACCGCCTGGGGGCGGGAGGCTACACCTTC.

V gene TRBV28 combines with J gene TRBJ1-2, with D maybe TRBD1 (5 bases). The CDR3 is made up of 13 amino acids. V was cut by 7 bases and J by 7 bases, with 16 bases left in between. The V gene's germline CDR1 is MDHEN and CDR2 SYDVKM. The chain's CDR3 is CASTLGRRAGYTF. The DNA for the CDR3 is TGTGCCAGCACCCTGGGACGGCGGGCTGGCTACACCTTC.

The rearrangement joins TRBV6-5 to TRBJ1-1, with a weak D call TRBD1 (5 bases). Trimming left V 0 bases short and J 1 base short, with 9 bases between. CDR1 and CDR2 (germline): MNHEY, SVGAGI. The CDR3 contains 15 residues. CDR3 sequence (DNA): TGTGCCAGCAGTTACTCGTACAGGTGGAACACTGAAGCTTTCTTT. Translation gives CASSYSYRWNTEAFF.

This clone was counted a single time. The rearrangement links TRBV28 to TRBJ1-2, with D perhaps TRBD1 (5 bases). Between the trimmed V and J ends, which lost 3 bases and 2 bases, there was a span of 13 bases. This CDR3 comprises 15 residues. The germline V gene has CDR1 MDHEN and CDR2 SYDVKM. CDR3 bases: TGTGCCAGCAGTTTGGCCAACTGGGGGAACTATGGCTACACCTTC. This sequence encodes CASSLANWGNYGYTF.

The rearrangement joins TRBV18 to TRBJ1-1, with D perhaps matching TRBD1 (5 bases). Germline-derived CDR1 and CDR2 are KGHSH and LQKENI. This CDR3 is built from 14 residues. V lost 3 bases to trimming and J lost 3 bases, with 11 bases between them. DNA of the CDR3: TGTGCCAGCTCACCGGCCATGGGGGACACTGAAGCTTTCTTT. Its protein is CASSPAMGDTEAFF.

The V gene is TRBV2, the J gene TRBJ2-7, with 10 bases that match TRBD1. The V gene end was trimmed by 7 bases and the J gene end by 6 bases; junction bases not matched to a gene: 9. The CDR3 is made up of 14 amino acids. The germline CDR1 and CDR2 sequences are SNHLY and FYNNEI. The CDR3: CASIKGQGTIEQYF. As DNA, the CDR3 is TGTGCCAGCATTAAGGGACAGGGGACGATCGAGCAGTACTTC.

The rearrangement uses TRBV11-2 and TRBJ2-7; 8 bases line up with TRBD2. J lost 2 bases, V lost 2 bases, and 11 bases had no gene match. Germline lookup yields CDR1 SGHAT and CDR2 FQNNGV. The CDR3 spans 17 residues. In nucleotides, the CDR3 is TGTGCCAGCAGCTTAAGTAGGCACGGACTAGCTGCCTACGAGCAGTACTTC. Translated: CASSLSRHGLAAYEQYF. Combining the CDR3 with reference TRBV11-2 and TRBJ2-7 gives the whole variable domain EAGVAQSPRYKIIEKRQSVAFWCNPISGHATLYWYQQILGQGPKLLIQFQNNGVVDDSQLPKDRFSAERLKGVDSTLKIQPAKLEDSAVYLCASSLSRHGLAAYEQYFGPGTRLTVT.